The rows below give T cell receptor beta chains drawn from one sample of a study of blood T cell repertoires in COVID-19. Produced via immunoSEQ multiplex PCR; TCRdb's table is partial and in-frame only. The table shows tens of thousands of clones, with around nine tenths occurring only once. The sequencing input was peripheral blood. The receptors here all came from a man aged 50 to 60 with acute or convalescent COVID-19. Each CDR3 is given with its conserved first and last residue. A D gene is named only where the DNA matches it firmly. Size is omitted from some rows. Given values are once, few, many or a class for expanded clones.

size,D,J,V,CDR3,DNA
.,TRBD1,TRBJ1-4,TRBV4-3,CASSLTTGINEKLFF,TGCGCCAGCAGCCTCACGACAGGGATTAATGAAAAACTGTTTTTT
.,TRBD2,TRBJ2-3,TRBV4-2,CASSQEMRGGPNTQYF,TGTGCCAGCAGCCAAGAGATGCGGGGAGGGCCTAATACGCAGTATTTT
.,TRBD2,TRBJ2-3,TRBV5-5,CASSSISGALTDTQYF,TGTGCCAGCTCGAGCATCAGCGGGGCCCTCACAGATACGCAGTATTTT
.,.,TRBJ1-2,TRBV11-2,CASSLGGGGSNYGYTF,TGTGCCAGCAGCTTAGGGGGCGGGGGCAGTAACTATGGCTACACCTTC
.,.,TRBJ1-1,TRBV4-1,CASSQDWPTVTQAFF,TGCGCCAGCAGCCAAGATTGGCCGACAGTTACCCAAGCTTTCTTT
.,.,TRBJ1-1,TRBV5-8,CASSSYGLAGTEAFF,TGTGCCAGCAGCTCCTACGGGTTGGCGGGCACTGAAGCTTTCTTT
.,TRBD1,TRBJ1-1,TRBV29-1,CSVEDRGQGREAFF,TGCAGCGTTGAAGATCGGGGACAGGGCCGGGAAGCTTTCTTT
.,.,TRBJ2-7,TRBV28,CASAPQRRLQSYVLRRQYF,TGTGCCAGCGCCCCCCAACGCAGATTACAGTCCTATGTTCTACGAAGGCAGTACTTC
.,TRBD2,TRBJ2-1,TRBV29-1,CSVRRAGVGNEQFF,TGCAGCGTCCGGAGGGCGGGAGTAGGGAATGAGCAGTTCTTC
.,.,TRBJ2-3,TRBV10-2,CASSGELVSSTDTQYF,TGCGCCAGCAGTGGGGAACTAGTGAGCAGCACAGATACGCAGTATTTT
.,TRBD1,TRBJ1-2,TRBV23-1,CASSHLQGGYTF,TGCGCCAGCAGTCACTTACAGGGGGGCTACACCTTC
.,.,TRBJ2-1,TRBV3-1/TRBV3-2,CASSHSPSSYNEQFF,TGTGCCAGCAGCCATTCCCCGAGCTCCTACAATGAGCAGTTCTTC
.,.,TRBJ1-1,TRBV3-1/TRBV3-2,CASSQDPDIRTEAFF,TGTGCCAGCAGCCAAGATCCGGACATTCGGACTGAAGCTTTCTTT
few,.,TRBJ1-4,TRBV5-1,CASSKDSTNEKLFF,TGCGCCAGCAGCAAGGACAGCACTAATGAAAAACTGTTTTTT
few,TRBD1,TRBJ2-1,TRBV9,CASSVGQGDYNEQFF,TGTGCCAGCAGCGTAGGACAGGGAGACTACAATGAGCAGTTCTTC
.,.,TRBJ1-6,TRBV30,CAWTRGGPLHF,TGTGCCTGGACCCGGGGGGGACCCCTCCACTTT
.,TRBD1,TRBJ2-7,TRBV18,CASSPGTDNEQYF,TGTGCCAGCTCACCCGGGACAGATAACGAGCAGTACTTC
.,.,TRBJ2-7,TRBV11-2,CASSLEKQGGWEQYF,TGTGCCAGCAGCTTAGAGAAACAGGGTGGCTGGGAGCAGTACTTC
.,TRBD1,TRBJ1-1,TRBV7-9,CASSPYRGLGTTEAFF,TGTGCCAGCAGCCCGTACAGGGGATTAGGAACCACTGAAGCTTTCTTT
.,.,TRBJ1-1,TRBV5-1,CASSPQTRVTEAFF,TGCGCCAGCAGCCCCCAGACCCGGGTGACTGAAGCTTTCTTT
.,TRBD1,TRBJ1-1,TRBV6-5,CASRDRQGGGAFF,TGTGCCAGCAGGGACAGACAGGGGGGTGGAGCTTTCTTT
.,.,TRBJ1-4,TRBV2,CASRGGEKLFF,TGTGCCAGCAGGGGGGGTGAAAAACTGTTTTTT
.,.,TRBJ1-3,TRBV19,CASSIGSVGAGNTIYF,TGTGCCAGTAGTATAGGGTCCGTGGGCGCTGGAAACACCATATATTTT
.,.,TRBJ1-2,TRBV5-1,CASSSNSYGYTF,TGCGCCAGCAGCTCCAACAGTTATGGCTACACCTTC
.,.,TRBJ2-3,TRBV12-2,CASRLAGRIPTDTQYF,TGTGCAAGTCGCTTAGCGGGCAGAATACCCACAGATACGCAGTATTTT
.,TRBD2,TRBJ2-7,TRBV5-1,CASSHTTSGGYEQYF,TGCGCCAGCAGCCATACGACTAGCGGGGGGTACGAGCAGTACTTC
.,TRBD2,TRBJ2-5,TRBV6-2/TRBV6-3,CASSRPLAGGETQYF,TGTGCCAGCAGCCGCCCCCTAGCGGGGGGCGAGACCCAGTACTTC
.,TRBD2,TRBJ2-7,TRBV27,CASSLSIATSGIYEQYF,TGTGCCAGCAGTTTATCGATAGCGACTAGCGGGATTTACGAGCAGTACTTC
once,.,TRBJ2-2,TRBV29-1,CSVGGLSGTGELFF,TGCAGCGTTGGAGGGTTGAGTGGCACCGGGGAGCTGTTTTTT
.,.,TRBJ2-7,TRBV3-1/TRBV3-2,CASSQDIQPSYEQYF,TGTGCCAGCAGCCAAGATATACAGCCCTCCTACGAGCAGTACTTC
.,.,TRBJ1-5,TRBV6-2/TRBV6-3,CASSYDSSTFYSNQPQHF,TGTGCCAGCAGTTACGATTCGAGCACTTTCTATAGCAATCAGCCCCAGCATTTT
.,.,TRBJ1-2,TRBV7-9,CASSPKIGSSLTGGYTF,TGTGCCAGCAGCCCCAAGATCGGTAGCTCCTTGACGGGTGGCTACACCTTC
.,TRBD2,TRBJ2-3,TRBV9,CASSVEVSGSTDTQYF,TGTGCCAGCAGCGTAGAGGTTAGCGGGAGCACAGATACGCAGTATTTT
.,.,TRBJ1-1,TRBV24-1,CATSAADGGVEAFF,TGTGCCACCAGTGCCGCGGACGGGGGGGTTGAAGCTTTCTTT
.,TRBD1,TRBJ1-2,TRBV6-5,CASSPTGGLGYTF,TGTGCCAGCAGCCCGACAGGGGGCCTTGGCTACACCTTC
few,.,TRBJ2-1,TRBV12-5,CASGKGGGSYNEQFF,TGTGCTAGTGGTAAAGGGGGTGGCTCCTACAATGAGCAGTTCTTC
.,TRBD1,TRBJ1-4,TRBV7-6,CASSTGQDNEKLFF,TGTGCCAGCAGCACAGGACAGGATAATGAAAAACTGTTTTTT
.,TRBD2,TRBJ2-5,TRBV5-1,CASSLRPSGGQETQYF,TGCGCCAGCAGCTTGAGGCCTAGCGGGGGACAAGAGACCCAGTACTTC
.,TRBD1,TRBJ2-5,TRBV7-2,CASSADRGETQYF,TGTGCCAGCAGCGCCGACAGGGGAGAGACCCAGTACTTC
.,.,TRBJ2-1,TRBV7-2,CASSYYSTEQFF,TGTGCCAGCAGCTATTACAGTACTGAGCAGTTCTTC
.,TRBD1,TRBJ1-2,TRBV19,CASGTGPYGYTF,TGTGCCAGTGGGACAGGGCCTTATGGCTACACCTTC
.,TRBD2,TRBJ2-3,TRBV11-3,CASSLAGGGDTQYF,TGTGCCAGCAGCTTGGCGGGGGGCGGAGATACGCAGTATTTT
.,.,TRBJ2-2,TRBV30,CAWTLGSNTGELFF,TGTGCCTGGACCCTCGGGTCGAACACCGGGGAGCTGTTTTTT
.,.,TRBJ1-1,TRBV5-1,CASSMVTNTEAFF,TGCGCCAGCAGCATGGTAACTAACACTGAAGCTTTCTTT
.,.,TRBJ2-3,TRBV5-4,CASSLTGGARTDTQYF,TGTGCCAGCAGCTTGACGGGGGGCGCAAGGACAGATACGCAGTATTTT
.,TRBD1,TRBJ2-3,TRBV7-8,CASGQDRVTDTQYF,TGTGCCTCAGGTCAGGACAGGGTGACAGATACGCAGTATTTT
.,TRBD2,TRBJ2-1,TRBV3-1/TRBV3-2,CASSQEELAGGGREQFF,TGTGCCAGCAGCCAAGAGGAACTAGCGGGAGGGGGTCGTGAGCAGTTCTTC
.,.,TRBJ1-5,TRBV28,CASKGGDGQPQHF,TGTGCCAGCAAAGGAGGGGACGGTCAGCCCCAGCATTTT
.,.,TRBJ1-1,TRBV19,CASSRAGRVNTEAFF,TGTGCCAGTAGCAGGGCAGGGAGGGTCAACACTGAAGCTTTCTTT
once,.,TRBJ2-1,TRBV12-3/TRBV12-4,CASSNTGYNEQFF,TGTGCCAGCAGTAATACAGGGTACAATGAGCAGTTCTTC
.,TRBD2,TRBJ2-5,TRBV7-2,CASSLVRGGQETQYF,TGTGCCAGCAGCTTAGTTCGGGGGGGTCAGGAGACCCAGTACTTC
.,.,TRBJ2-1,TRBV7-8,CASSQRGRSYNEQFF,TGTGCCAGCAGCCAACGGGGGAGATCCTACAATGAGCAGTTCTTC
.,TRBD1,TRBJ1-5,TRBV19,CASSITGTGGEVQPQHF,TGTGCCAGTAGTATCACGGGGACAGGGGGCGAAGTTCAGCCCCAGCATTTT
.,TRBD2,TRBJ2-1,TRBV6-6,CASSPGGSGGAANEQFF,TGTGCCAGCAGTCCAGGGGGGAGCGGGGGGGCAGCGAATGAGCAGTTCTTC
.,TRBD2,TRBJ2-7,TRBV5-1,CASSQGLAGDEQYF,TGCGCCAGCAGCCAGGGACTAGCGGGAGACGAGCAGTACTTC
.,TRBD1,TRBJ1-1,TRBV30,CAWKGTAAEAFF,TGTGCCTGGAAAGGGACAGCCGCTGAAGCTTTCTTT
.,.,TRBJ1-5,TRBV5-8,CASSFTGARRFISNQPQHF,TGTGCCAGCAGCTTTACGGGAGCAAGGAGATTTATAAGCAATCAGCCCCAGCATTTT
.,.,TRBJ2-5,TRBV6-1,CASSELAGVWAQYF,TGTGCCAGCAGTGAACTAGCCGGAGTCTGGGCCCAGTACTTC
.,TRBD1,TRBJ2-7,TRBV11-1,CASSHRTGSGEQYF,TGTGCCAGCAGCCATCGGACAGGGTCGGGCGAGCAGTACTTC